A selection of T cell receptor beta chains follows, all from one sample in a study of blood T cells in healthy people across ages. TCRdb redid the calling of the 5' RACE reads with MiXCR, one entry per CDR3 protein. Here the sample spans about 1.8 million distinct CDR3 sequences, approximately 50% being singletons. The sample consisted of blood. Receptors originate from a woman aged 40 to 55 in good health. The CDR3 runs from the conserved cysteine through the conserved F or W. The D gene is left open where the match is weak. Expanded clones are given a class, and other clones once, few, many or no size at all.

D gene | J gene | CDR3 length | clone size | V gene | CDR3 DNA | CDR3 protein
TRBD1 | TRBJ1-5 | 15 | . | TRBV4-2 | TGTGCCAGCAGCCAAGTTGACAGGGATGAACAGCCCCAGCATTTT | CASSQVDRDEQPQHF
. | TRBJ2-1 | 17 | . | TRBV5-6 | TGTGCCAGCAGCCCGCTGTACGGGATATCTAACGACAATGAGCAGTTCTTC | CASSPLYGISNDNEQFF
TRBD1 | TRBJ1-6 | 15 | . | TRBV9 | TGTGCCAGCAGCGTAGGACAGGGGGCTTATTCGCCCCTCCACTTT | CASSVGQGAYSPLHF
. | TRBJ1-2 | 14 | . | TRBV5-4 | TGTGCCAGCACCCCGGGAGGGCGACTTAGCGGCTACACCTTC | CASTPGGRLSGYTF
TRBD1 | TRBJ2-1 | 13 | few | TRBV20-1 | TGCAGTGCTATCTGGGACAGTTACAATGAGCAGTTCTTC | CSAIWDSYNEQFF
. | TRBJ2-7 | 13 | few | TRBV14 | TGTGCCAGCAGCTCCGTGGGGGTATACGAGCAGTACTTC | CASSSVGVYEQYF
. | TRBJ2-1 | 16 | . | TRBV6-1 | TGTGCCAGCAGTGATAACTCGGGGGACGGAAAGAATGAGCAGTTCTTC | CASSDNSGDGKNEQFF
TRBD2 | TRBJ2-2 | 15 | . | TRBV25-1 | TGTGCCAGCAGTGGAATAGCGGGGGTGGCCGGGGAGCTGTTTTTT | CASSGIAGVAGELFF
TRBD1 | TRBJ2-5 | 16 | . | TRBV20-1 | TGCAGTGCTAGGACCGGGACAGGGGAAGTTTGGGAGACCCAGTACTTC | CSARTGTGEVWETQYF
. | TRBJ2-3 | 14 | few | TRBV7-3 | TGTGCCAGCAGCTTAGGGGAGAAGACAGATACGCAGTATTTT | CASSLGEKTDTQYF
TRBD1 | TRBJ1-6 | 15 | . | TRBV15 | TGTGCCACCAGCAGAGAGGACAGGGAAGACTCACCCCTCCACTTT | CATSREDREDSPLHF
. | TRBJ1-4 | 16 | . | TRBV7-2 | TGTGCCAGCAGCTCTGGATATCGAGCTTCTAATGAAAAACTGTTTTTT | CASSSGYRASNEKLFF
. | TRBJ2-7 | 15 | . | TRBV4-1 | TGCGCCAGCAGCCAAGATCGGTATCAGGGGGGCGAGCAGTACTTC | CASSQDRYQGGEQYF
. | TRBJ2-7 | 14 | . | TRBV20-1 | TGCAGTGCTAGAGTCAGGGTGGGCTCCTACGAGCAGTACTTC | CSARVRVGSYEQYF
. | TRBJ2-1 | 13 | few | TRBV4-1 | TGCGCCAGCAGCCAAGTTAGTTCAGATGAGCAGTTCTTC | CASSQVSSDEQFF
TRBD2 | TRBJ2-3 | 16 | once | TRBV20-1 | TGCAGTCTTGGAGTCAGAGAGCGGGGACCGACAGATACGCAGTATTTT | CSLGVRERGPTDTQYF
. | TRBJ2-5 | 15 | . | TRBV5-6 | TGTGCCAGCAGCTCGACTATGCGGGCATGGGAGACCCAGTACTTC | CASSSTMRAWETQYF
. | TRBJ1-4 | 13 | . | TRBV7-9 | TGTGCCAGCAGCGTCTTACCTAATGAAAAACTGTTTTTT | CASSVLPNEKLFF
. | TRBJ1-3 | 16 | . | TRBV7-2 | TGTGCCAGCAGCCACCGGGAGAGTCGCTCTGGAAACACCATATATTTT | CASSHRESRSGNTIYF
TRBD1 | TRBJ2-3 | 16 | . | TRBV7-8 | TGTGCCAGCAGCTCTCGACAGGGGGCCCCCACAGATACGCAGTATTTT | CASSSRQGAPTDTQYF
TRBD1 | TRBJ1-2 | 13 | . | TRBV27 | TGTGCCAGCAGTTTATCGACAGGGGATGGCTACACCTTC | CASSLSTGDGYTF
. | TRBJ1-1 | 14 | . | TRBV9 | TGTGCCAGCAGCGTATCGACAGGGAACACTGAAGCTTTCTTT | CASSVSTGNTEAFF
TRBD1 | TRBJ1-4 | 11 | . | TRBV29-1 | TGCAGCGTGGTAAGGGGGCGGAAACTGTTTTTT | CSVVRGRKLFF
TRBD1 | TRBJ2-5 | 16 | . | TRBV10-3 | TGTGCCATCAGTGAGTCCGGGGACAGGGGAGGAGAGACCCAGTACTTC | CAISESGDRGGETQYF
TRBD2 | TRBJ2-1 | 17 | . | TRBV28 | TGTGCCAGCAGTCCGCCTAAGCGGGGGGGCTCCTACAATGAGCAGTTCTTC | CASSPPKRGGSYNEQFF
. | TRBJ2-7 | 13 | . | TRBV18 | TGTGCCAGCTCACCGTTACAGAACTACGAGCAGTACTTC | CASSPLQNYEQYF
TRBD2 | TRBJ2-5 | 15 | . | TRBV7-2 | TGTGCCAGCAGTAGGACTAGCGGGGGGGCGGAGACCCAGTACTTC | CASSRTSGGAETQYF
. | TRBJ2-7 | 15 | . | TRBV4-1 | TGCGCCAGCAGCAGGACCAACATCTCCTACAATGAGCAGTACTTC | CASSRTNISYNEQYF
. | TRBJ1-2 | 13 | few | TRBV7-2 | TGTGCCAGCAGCTTAGACGGGAACACAGGCTACACCTTC | CASSLDGNTGYTF
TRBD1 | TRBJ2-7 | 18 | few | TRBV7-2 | TGTGCCAGCAGCCCCGCTAATCTATACCGGGACAGAACCTACGAGCAGTACTTC | CASSPANLYRDRTYEQYF
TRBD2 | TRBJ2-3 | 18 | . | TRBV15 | TGTGCCACCAGCAGACTGTTTGGACTAGCGGGAAGCACAGATACGCAGTATTTT | CATSRLFGLAGSTDTQYF
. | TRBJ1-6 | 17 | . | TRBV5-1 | TGCGCCAGCAGCTTGGTGGGGGCAGGGCTTTGGAATTCACCCCTCCACTTT | CASSLVGAGLWNSPLHF
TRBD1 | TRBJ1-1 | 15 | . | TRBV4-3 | TGCGCCAGCAGCCTCAGCGACAGGGGGAACACTGAAGCTTTCTTT | CASSLSDRGNTEAFF
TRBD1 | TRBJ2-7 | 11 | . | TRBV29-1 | TGCAGCGCAGCAGGGGGCGCCGAGCAGTACTTC | CSAAGGAEQYF
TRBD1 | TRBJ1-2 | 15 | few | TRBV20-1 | TGCAGTGCTGTGTCGGACAGGGAGATTGACTATGGCTACACCTTC | CSAVSDREIDYGYTF
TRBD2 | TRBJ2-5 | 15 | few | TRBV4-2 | TGTGCCAGCAGCCAAGGACTAGCGGATGGGGAGACCCAGTACTTC | CASSQGLADGETQYF
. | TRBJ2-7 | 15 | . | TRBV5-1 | TGCGCCAGCAGCTTGGCCTGGGGAACCTCCTACGAGCAGTACTTC | CASSLAWGTSYEQYF
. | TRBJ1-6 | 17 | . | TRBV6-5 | TGTGCCAGCAGTTACTCGAGCTCGGGAGTTTATAATTCACCCCTCCACTTT | CASSYSSSGVYNSPLHF
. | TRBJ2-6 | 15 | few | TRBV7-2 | TGTGCCAGCAGCTCTTACAGAAGAGGGGCCAACGTCCTGACTTTC | CASSSYRRGANVLTF
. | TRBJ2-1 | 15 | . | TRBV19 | TGTGCCAGTAGTATAGGACAGGTTTACGACAATGAGCAGTTCTTC | CASSIGQVYDNEQFF
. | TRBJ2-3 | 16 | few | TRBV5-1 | TGCGCCAGCAGCCTCCCACTCGGATCAAGCACAGATACGCAGTATTTT | CASSLPLGSSTDTQYF
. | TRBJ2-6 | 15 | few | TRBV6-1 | TGTGCCAGCAGTGCACAGGTCCCCGGGGCCAACGTCCTGACTTTC | CASSAQVPGANVLTF
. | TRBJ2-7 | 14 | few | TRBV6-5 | TGTGCCAGCAGTTACGCTTACAGGTCCTACGAGCAGTACTTC | CASSYAYRSYEQYF
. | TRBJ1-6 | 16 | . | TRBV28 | TGTGCCAGCAGTCGGATCGACTCAACGTCGCATTCACCCCTCCACTTT | CASSRIDSTSHSPLHF
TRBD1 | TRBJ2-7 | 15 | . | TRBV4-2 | TGTGCCAGCAGCCAAGTGGAAGGACAGGTCCACGAGCAGTACTTC | CASSQVEGQVHEQYF
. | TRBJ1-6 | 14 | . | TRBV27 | TGTGCCAGCAGGTTAGACAGCTATAATTCACCCCTCCACTTT | CASRLDSYNSPLHF